The T cell receptor beta chain described here comes from a study of T cell repertoires in cytomegalovirus infection (dated by TCRdb to the late 2010s). For the study in its entirety: Recently identified HLA-C-restricted CMV epitopes, whose presentation resists viral immunomodulation, were targeted by peptide stimulations together with well-studied HLA-B-restricted epitopes. Donor HLA type was relevant to the analysis, because carriage of CMV infection together with the matching HLA type was indicated by public TCR beta signatures. Paper-wide results and their limitations: In both this cohort and an independent cohort of 350 or so donors, the cumulative frequency of public TCR beta family members distinguished carriers of CMV infection plus the relevant HLA type. The ex vivo response was dominated by HLA-C-restricted CMV-specific TCR beta clonotypes, which also provided the single most frequent clonotype in two of eight donors.

The meaning of the sample's treatment or condition label: in vitro stimulation with specific CMV peptide epitopes to enrich CMV-specific T cells. This clonotype was counted between two and nine times. Its antigen is currently not known. Per-base quality was not reported, and no clone a single base away is much larger than it. The listed sequencing device is Illumina HiSeq 1500. Through fastp at Q25 and MiXCR, TCRdb rebuilt clones from the public reads, retaining in-frame beta chains. Rows are combined by CDR3 protein, so each entry shows the most common genes and DNA. In all, the sample holds approximately 270,000 distinct CDR3 sequences, and 22% of those were seen once. Roughly 20% of the sample comes from the top ten. Here V drops 3 bases and J drops 6 bases, and the junction holds 15 bases not matched to any gene. From the cysteine up to the phenylalanine, the CDR3 has a length of 17 residues. CDR3 DNA is the only sequence kept; it has 51 bases, read in frame from the first base. The germline V gene encodes CDR1 SEHNR and CDR2 FQNEAQ (reference sequence).

The sequence is built from TRBV7-9 and TRBJ1-2; TRBD1 matches 8 bases in the middle. The specimen was cultured PBMCs, collected from culture after CMV antigen stimulation. This sequence was found in a human donor in good health (CMV status not recorded). Some clones in this sample may be carry-over from other donors' samples. The CDR3 protein is CASSFPPGGAVGDGYTF. In nucleotides, the sequence is TGTGCCAGCAGCTTCCCCCCAGGGGGCGCCGTCGGAGATGGCTACACCTTC.